These 21 T cell receptor beta chains were all obtained from the same sample, sequenced in a study of blood T cell repertoires in COVID-19. The data were produced by immunoSEQ multiplex PCR, yet TCRdb's version contains in-frame clones alone and is incomplete. The table records some 420,000 clones, approximately 90% of them present only once. The sample taken for sequencing was PBMCs or T cells enriched from blood (not recorded which). The receptors derive from a man aged 25-40 years who had recovered from COVID-19.

The J gene is TRBJ2-3, the V gene TRBV6-4, with D maybe TRBD1 (5 bases). The length of the CDR3 is 13 residues. V shed 6 bases and J shed 0 bases, with 7 bases lying between them. Germline-derived CDR1 and CDR2 are MRHNA and SNTAGT. CDR3 sequence reads: CASRGASTDTQYF. The CDR3 bases are TGTGCCAGCAGAGGGGCTAGCACAGATACGCAGTATTTT.

The chain recombines TRBV9 with TRBJ1-4, with D possibly being TRBD1 (5 bases). The germline V gene has CDR1 SGDLS and CDR2 YYNGEE. Trimming left V 4 bases short and J 1 base short, with 14 bases between. The CDR3 is 16 residues long. The CDR3 DNA follows: TGTGCCAGCAGCTTGACCGGGGGAGAAACTAATGAAAAACTGTTTTTT. It encodes CASSLTGGETNEKLFF.

In its sample, this clone was seen once. V gene TRBV1 combines with J gene TRBJ2-4; no DNA check was done on the table's D call, TRBD1. TRBV1 is a pseudogene locus. The CDR3 contains 17 residues. CDR3 loop: CTSSHPRQGEAKNIQYF. The CDR3 DNA reads TGCACCAGCAGCCACCCTCGACAGGGGGAAGCCAAAAACATTCAGTACTTC.

This clone was detected once. This chain uses TRBV2 with TRBJ1-1; D uncertain. This CDR3 region has 12 residues. Germline V gene sequence: CDR1 SNHLY, CDR2 FYNNEI. The germline V and J ends were trimmed by 4 bases and 8 bases, with 11 bases remaining between them. The CDR3 DNA reads TGTGCCAGCAGTGGAAGCGGACTAGAAGCTTTCTTT. Its protein product is CASSGSGLEAFF. Full variable domain (outside the CDR3, taken from reference TRBV2 and TRBJ1-1): EPEVTQTPSHQVTQMGQEVILRCVPISNHLYFYWYRQILGQKVEFLVSFYNNEISEKSEIFDDQFSVERPDGSNFTLKIRSTKLEDSAMYFCASSGSGLEAFFGQGTRLTVV.

This chain uses TRBV27 with TRBJ2-1; 9 bases fit TRBD2. V trimming: 3 bases; J trimming: 4 bases; junction bases outside the gene matches: 7. This CDR3 has 16 amino acids. Germline V gene data show CDR1 as MNHEY and CDR2 as SMNVEV (reference sequence). The CDR3 DNA sequence: TGTGCCAGCAGTTTGTGGGGCAGCGGGAGGTACAATGAGCAGTTCTTC. Translated: CASSLWGSGRYNEQFF.

This clone was seen a single time. This chain connects TRBV5-4 to TRBJ1-4; 8 nucleotides align to TRBD1. The CDR3 consists of 15 residues. Germline V gene data show CDR1 as SGHNT and CDR2 as YYREEE (reference sequence). V gave up 0 bases and J gave up 6 bases; unmatched junction bases: 4. CDR3 residues: CASSLDGRGHEKLFF. CDR3 nucleotides: TGTGCCAGCAGCTTGGACGGCAGGGGGCATGAAAAACTGTTTTTT.

The chain recombines TRBV19 with TRBJ2-1; TRBD2 aligns across 10 bases. Germline V lookup: CDR1 LNHDA, CDR2 SQIVND (reference sequence). With 5 bases clipped from V and 7 bases from J, the junction kept 5 bases outside the gene matches. The CDR3 runs 14 residues. CDR3 protein: CASSEAGGRNEQFF. The CDR3 DNA reads as TGTGCCAGTAGTGAAGCGGGAGGGCGGAATGAGCAGTTCTTC.

J is TRBJ2-5 and V is TRBV4-1, with 12 bases fitting TRBD2. J lost 8 bases, V lost 2 bases, and 9 bases had no gene match. The CDR3 contains 16 residues. Germline V lookup: CDR1 MGHRA, CDR2 YSYEKL. In nucleotides, the CDR3 is TGCGCCAGCAGCCAACCTAGCGGGAGGGGTCCGGAAACCCAGTACTTC. It is translated as CASSQPSGRGPETQYF.

This chain joins TRBV24-1 and TRBJ2-5; tentative D call: TRBD2 (6 bases). This CDR3 comprises 12 residues. Trimming stripped 6 bases from V and 3 bases from J, with 7 bases between. The V gene's germline CDR1 is KGHDR and CDR2 SFDVKD. CDR3 sequence (DNA): TGTGCCACCAGTAGGAGGGAAGAGACCCAGTACTTC. Amino acids: CATSRREETQYF.

The rearrangement uses TRBV6-2 or TRBV6-3 and TRBJ2-2, with 13 positions matching TRBD2. The length of the CDR3 is 19 residues. V was clipped by 1 base and J by 4 bases; unmatched bases: 9. Per the germline V gene, CDR1 is MNHEY and CDR2 is SVGEGT. CDR3 sequence reads: CASSYWVGGLAGPTGELFF. The CDR3 DNA is TGTGCCAGCAGTTACTGGGTCGGGGGACTAGCGGGACCCACCGGGGAGCTGTTTTTT.

The rearrangement links TRBV28 to TRBJ2-3; 14 nucleotides align to TRBD2. This CDR3 spans 19 amino acids. Germline V gene data show CDR1 as MDHEN and CDR2 as SYDVKM. V lost 4 bases, J lost 4 bases, and 13 bases stayed unmatched. CDR3 in amino acids: CASSSRLAGGPLLADTQYF. For the CDR3, the DNA is TGTGCCAGCAGTTCCCGACTAGCGGGAGGGCCCCTTCTGGCAGATACGCAGTATTTT.

The rearrangement joins TRBV11-2 to TRBJ2-7, with 7 bases aligning to TRBD2. CDR1 SGHAT and CDR2 FQNNGV come from the germline V gene. Trimming removed 4 bases from V and 6 bases from J; junction bases left unmatched: 9. CDR3 length equals 14 residues. The CDR3 sequence: CASSSDRGRGEQYF. The CDR3 DNA sequence: TGTGCCAGCAGCTCGGACCGCGGGAGAGGCGAGCAGTACTTC.

V usage is TRBV28 and J usage is TRBJ2-2; no clear D gene. V was shortened by 2 bases and J by 8 bases, with 3 bases between the two germline ends. CDR1 is MDHEN, CDR2 SYDVKM, per germline. This CDR3 is built from 11 residues. As DNA, the CDR3 is TGTGCCAGCAGTTTAGCGGGGGAGCTGTTTTTT. It codes for CASSLAGELFF.

CDR3 sequence: CASSFPGGNEQFF. CDR3 DNA sequence: TGTGCCAGCAGTTTTCCGGGAGGGAATGAGCAGTTCTTC. The chain carries TRBV28 and TRBJ2-1, with 8 bases aligning to TRBD2. The CDR3 runs to 13 residues. The trim removed 3 bases at V and 7 bases at J, leaving 2 bases unmatched. Germline V gives CDR1 MDHEN, CDR2 SYDVKM.

V usage is TRBV27 and J usage is TRBJ2-2; 13 bases align to TRBD2. Germline CDR1 MNHEY, CDR2 SMNVEV (reference sequence). This CDR3 spans 19 amino acids. V trimming: 0 bases; J trimming: 5 bases; junction bases outside the gene matches: 9. The CDR3 here is CASSLSLAGGLFLTGELFF. As DNA, the CDR3 is TGTGCCAGCAGTTTATCACTAGCGGGAGGGCTTTTTTTAACCGGGGAGCTGTTTTTT.

This clone came up once. The V gene is TRBV28, the J gene TRBJ2-7; 9 bases match TRBD2. The CDR3 has 15 residues. Germline values: CDR1 MDHEN, CDR2 SYDVKM. With V trimmed by 6 bases and J by 5 bases, 11 bases remained unmatched. The CDR3 loop reads CASSPNSGSFDEQYF. The DNA for the CDR3 is TGTGCCAGCAGCCCCAATAGCGGGAGTTTCGACGAGCAGTACTTC.

This sequence joins TRBV11-1 and TRBJ1-1, with 7 bases aligning to TRBD1. Germline lookup yields CDR1 SGHAT and CDR2 FQDESV (reference sequence). J gave up 1 base and V 5 bases, and 4 bases lay outside the gene matches. The CDR3 has 14 residues. The CDR3 is CASSTGQRNTEAFF. The CDR3 DNA is TGTGCCAGCAGCACGGGACAGAGGAACACTGAAGCTTTCTTT.

The rearrangement uses TRBV10-3 and TRBJ2-6; 7 bases are a match to TRBD2. J lost 4 bases, V lost 4 bases, and 4 bases had no gene match. The CDR3 spans 15 residues. Per germline, CDR1 ENHRY and CDR2 SYGVKD. CDR3 DNA: TGTGCCATCAGTGTCGGGGGGTCGGGGGCCAACGTCCTGACTTTC. It codes for CAISVGGSGANVLTF.

This clone was seen a single time. The chain combines TRBV29-1 with TRBJ1-4; tentatively, D is TRBD1 (5 bases). The CDR3 extends over 15 amino acids. Trimming took 2 bases from V and 1 from J, leaving 11 bases between them. Germline loops: CDR1 SQVTM, CDR2 ANQGSEA. CDR3 DNA: TGCAGCGTTGAACCTCGGGGGAAAACTAATGAAAAACTGTTTTTT. It codes for CSVEPRGKTNEKLFF.

The chain carries TRBV5-4 and TRBJ2-5, with TRBD1 matching 10 bases. Trimming removed 5 bases from V and 2 bases from J; junction bases left unmatched: 3. Looked up from germline, CDR1 is SGHNT and CDR2 is YYREEE (reference sequence). CDR3 length: 14 amino acids. CDR3 DNA sequence: TGTGCCAGCAGTAGGGACAGGGGACAAGAGACCCAGTACTTC. It is translated as CASSRDRGQETQYF.

The rearrangement joins TRBV10-1 to TRBJ1-1; no definite D call. V lost 4 bases and J 4 bases, leaving 13 bases between the germline ends. Germline loops: CDR1 WNHNN, CDR2 SYGVQD (reference sequence). There are 14 residues in the CDR3. The chain's CDR3 is CASSVGFPGTEAFF. The CDR3 DNA is TGCGCCAGCAGTGTTGGATTCCCGGGCACTGAAGCTTTCTTT.